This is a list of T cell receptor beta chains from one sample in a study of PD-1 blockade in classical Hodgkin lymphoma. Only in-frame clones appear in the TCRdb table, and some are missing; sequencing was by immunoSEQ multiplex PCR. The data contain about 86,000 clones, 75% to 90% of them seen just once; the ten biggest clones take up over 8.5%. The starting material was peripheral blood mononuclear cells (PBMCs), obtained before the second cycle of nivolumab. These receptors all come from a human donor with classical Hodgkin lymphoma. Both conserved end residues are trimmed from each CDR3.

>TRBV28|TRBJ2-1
ASSPGVNEQF
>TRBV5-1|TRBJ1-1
ASAYRDSRPPEAF
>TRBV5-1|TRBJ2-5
ASSLSISGRREGETQY
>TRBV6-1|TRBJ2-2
ASSDTGELF
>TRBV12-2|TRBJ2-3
ASRLRKQACTDTQY
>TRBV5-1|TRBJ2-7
ASSLPHSYEQY
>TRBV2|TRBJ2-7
ASRGTDTYEQY
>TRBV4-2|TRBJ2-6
ASSQDLVRASSGANVLT
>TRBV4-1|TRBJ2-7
ASSQTGSGEQY
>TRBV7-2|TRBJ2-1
ASSLGTSRYNEQF
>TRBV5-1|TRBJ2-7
ASSFGTVSNEQY
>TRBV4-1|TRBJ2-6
ASSHRPDRASSGANVLT
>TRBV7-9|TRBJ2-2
ASSREQGGELF
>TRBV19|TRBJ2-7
ASSIVDSYEQY
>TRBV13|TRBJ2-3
ASSPTLAGSTDTQY
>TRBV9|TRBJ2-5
ASSPGTTQETQY
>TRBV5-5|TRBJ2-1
ASSFGQGAYNEQF
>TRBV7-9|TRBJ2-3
ASSLAGTSGRSDTQY
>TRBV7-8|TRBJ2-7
ASSLERPGLAQY
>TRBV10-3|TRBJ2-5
AISERDNQETQY
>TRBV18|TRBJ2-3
ASSPGQGSTDTQY
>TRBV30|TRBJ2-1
AWSPDRYNEQF